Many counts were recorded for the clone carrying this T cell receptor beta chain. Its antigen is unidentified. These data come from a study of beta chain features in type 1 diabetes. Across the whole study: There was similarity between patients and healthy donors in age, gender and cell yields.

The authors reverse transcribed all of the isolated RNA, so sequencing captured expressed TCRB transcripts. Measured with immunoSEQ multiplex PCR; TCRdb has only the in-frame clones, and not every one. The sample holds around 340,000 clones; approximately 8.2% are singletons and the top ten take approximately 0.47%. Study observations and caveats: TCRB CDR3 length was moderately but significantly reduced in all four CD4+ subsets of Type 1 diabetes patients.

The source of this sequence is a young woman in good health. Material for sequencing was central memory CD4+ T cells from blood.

The CDR3 spells CASSLPHGPIYF. The CDR3 bases are TGTGCCAGCAGTTTACCCCACGGACCCATATATTTT. The genes are TRBV28 and TRBJ1-3; D ambiguous. V shed 2 bases and J shed 11 bases, with 10 bases lying between them. The CDR3 covers 12 residues. Germline CDR1 MDHEN, CDR2 SYDVKM.